This TCR beta chain was recorded in a study of blood T cell repertoires in COVID-19. The table came from immunoSEQ multiplex PCR; TCRdb's copy has only in-frame clones and leaves some out. The repertoire includes about 160,000 clones, around 84% of them detected once, and more than 1% sits in the top ten. Unmatched junction bases numbered 4, after V lost 4 bases and J lost 4 bases. The germline gives CDR1 SGHDT, CDR2 YYEEEE. This CDR3 spans 15 amino acids. The clonotype was recovered from a man aged 35 to 55 with acute or convalescent COVID-19. Source material: peripheral blood. The chain employs TRBV5-6 and TRBJ2-1; 11 bases are shared with TRBD2. DNA of the CDR3: TGTGCCAGCAGCGAAGGGACTAGCGGTTACAATGAGCAGTTCTTC. Encoded protein: CASSEGTSGYNEQFF. Combining the CDR3 with reference TRBV5-6 and TRBJ2-1 gives the whole variable domain DAGVTQSPTHLIKTRGQQVTLRCSPKSGHDTVSWYQQALGQGPQFIFQYYEEEERQRGNFPDRFSGHQFPNYSSELNVNALLLGDSALYLCASSEGTSGYNEQFFGPGTRLTVL.